A selection of T cell receptor beta chains follows, all from one sample in a study of vaccination effects on CD4 cells after COVID-19. Clones were sequenced by immunoSEQ multiplex PCR, and TCRdb holds only the in-frame ones, with some missing. The table lists roughly 35,000 clones, roughly four fifths of them singletons. No cognate antigen is known for these TCRs. This specimen was CD4+ T cells from PBMCs cultured without peptide, taken after COVID-19 vaccination. The receptor source for this set is a human donor who had a prior SARS-CoV-2 infection. Each CDR3 is given with its conserved first and last residue. D genes are given only for firm matches. Only part of the rows carry a size: once, few, many, or a class if the clone is expanded.

CDR3 length: 14; J gene: TRBJ1-2; D gene: TRBD1; V gene: TRBV19; clone size: few; CDR3 DNA: TGTGCCAGTAGTATCTCGGCAGGGGGCTATGGCTACACCTTC; CDR3 protein: CASSISAGGYGYTF
CDR3 length: 13; J gene: TRBJ1-6; D gene: -; V gene: TRBV7-9; clone size: -; CDR3 DNA: TGTGCCAGCAGCTCCTACAGGGAGTCACCCCTCCACTTT; CDR3 protein: CASSSYRESPLHF
CDR3 length: 17; J gene: TRBJ2-2; D gene: TRBD1; V gene: TRBV7-9; clone size: once; CDR3 DNA: TGTGCCAGCGGAGAACCGGGACAGGGACTGAACACCGGGGAGCTGTTTTTT; CDR3 protein: CASGEPGQGLNTGELFF
CDR3 length: 15; J gene: TRBJ2-7; D gene: -; V gene: TRBV2; clone size: few; CDR3 DNA: TGTGCCAGCAGTGGGCCCGGGACCAACTCCTACGAGCAGTACTTC; CDR3 protein: CASSGPGTNSYEQYF
CDR3 length: 14; J gene: TRBJ1-2; D gene: TRBD1; V gene: TRBV27; clone size: -; CDR3 DNA: TGTGCCAGCAGTACGCAGACAGGGGGACATGGCTACACCTTC; CDR3 protein: CASSTQTGGHGYTF
CDR3 length: 16; J gene: TRBJ1-4; D gene: -; V gene: TRBV7-9; clone size: -; CDR3 DNA: TGTGCCAGCAGCTTCCCCAACGCTCCCGGGGATGAAAAACTGTTTTTT; CDR3 protein: CASSFPNAPGDEKLFF
CDR3 length: 16; J gene: TRBJ1-2; D gene: -; V gene: TRBV5-1; clone size: -; CDR3 DNA: TGCGCCAGCAGCTTGGGCTTGGGACGGAGTAACTATGGCTACACCTTC; CDR3 protein: CASSLGLGRSNYGYTF
CDR3 length: 14; J gene: TRBJ1-4; D gene: -; V gene: TRBV7-2; clone size: -; CDR3 DNA: TGTGCCAGCAGCCGCGGGGGCGCGGGTGAAAAACTGTTTTTT; CDR3 protein: CASSRGGAGEKLFF
CDR3 length: 14; J gene: TRBJ2-6; D gene: -; V gene: TRBV7-7; clone size: once; CDR3 DNA: TGTGCTAGCAGCCAGGGAGCTGGGGCCAACGTCCTGACTTTC; CDR3 protein: CASSQGAGANVLTF
CDR3 length: 14; J gene: TRBJ2-7; D gene: TRBD1; V gene: TRBV12-5; clone size: few; CDR3 DNA: TGTGCTAGTGGTATCGGGGACAGGGACTACGAGCAGTACTTC; CDR3 protein: CASGIGDRDYEQYF
CDR3 length: 15; J gene: TRBJ2-7; D gene: -; V gene: TRBV19; clone size: few; CDR3 DNA: TGTGCCAGTAGCGAAACGTCGGGGTTTGGATACGAGCAGTACTTC; CDR3 protein: CASSETSGFGYEQYF
CDR3 length: 16; J gene: TRBJ2-7; D gene: -; V gene: TRBV7-2; clone size: few; CDR3 DNA: TGTGCCAGCAGCTCCAGATCGGCGAAGAGCTCCTACGAGCAGTACTTC; CDR3 protein: CASSSRSAKSSYEQYF
CDR3 length: 13; J gene: TRBJ2-5; D gene: -; V gene: TRBV6-5; clone size: -; CDR3 DNA: TGTGCCAGCAGTTACGGCGGCCTGGGGACCCAGTACTTC; CDR3 protein: CASSYGGLGTQYF
CDR3 length: 16; J gene: TRBJ2-5; D gene: -; V gene: TRBV3-1/TRBV3-2; clone size: -; CDR3 DNA: TGTGCCAGCAGTCCCTCAACAGGGATGTGGCAAGAGACCCAGTACTTC; CDR3 protein: CASSPSTGMWQETQYF
CDR3 length: 15; J gene: TRBJ1-4; D gene: TRBD1; V gene: TRBV10-3; clone size: few; CDR3 DNA: TGTGCCATCAGTGACGGGACAGCAACTAATGAAAAACTGTTTTTT; CDR3 protein: CAISDGTATNEKLFF
CDR3 length: 15; J gene: TRBJ2-1; D gene: -; V gene: TRBV7-2; clone size: -; CDR3 DNA: TGTGCCAGCAGCTTAAGAGGCGGAGGCGGTGTTGAGCAGTTCTTC; CDR3 protein: CASSLRGGGGVEQFF
CDR3 length: 14; J gene: TRBJ2-7; D gene: -; V gene: TRBV6-5; clone size: -; CDR3 DNA: TGTGCCAGCAGTCCCCGGAGGAACTCCTACGAGCAGTACTTC; CDR3 protein: CASSPRRNSYEQYF
CDR3 length: 13; J gene: TRBJ1-4; D gene: -; V gene: TRBV19; clone size: -; CDR3 DNA: TGTGCCAGTAGTACCGGGCCCAATGAAAAACTGTTTTTT; CDR3 protein: CASSTGPNEKLFF
CDR3 length: 15; J gene: TRBJ2-5; D gene: TRBD1; V gene: TRBV7-3; clone size: -; CDR3 DNA: TGTGCCAGCAGCTTGTTTAGGGGGCGGTCAGAGACCCAGTACTTC; CDR3 protein: CASSLFRGRSETQYF
CDR3 length: 16; J gene: TRBJ2-1; D gene: TRBD1; V gene: TRBV9; clone size: -; CDR3 DNA: TGTGCCAGCAGCGCGGGACAGGGAGTATCCTACAATGAGCAGTTCTTC; CDR3 protein: CASSAGQGVSYNEQFF
CDR3 length: 17; J gene: TRBJ2-7; D gene: -; V gene: TRBV11-3; clone size: -; CDR3 DNA: TGTGCCAGCAGCTTGGGCTTTGGATCGTCCAGCTCCTACGAGCAGTACTTC; CDR3 protein: CASSLGFGSSSSYEQYF
CDR3 length: 11; J gene: TRBJ2-1; D gene: -; V gene: TRBV20-1; clone size: -; CDR3 DNA: TGCAGTGCTTGGGACTCTAAAGAGCAGTTCTTC; CDR3 protein: CSAWDSKEQFF
CDR3 length: 19; J gene: TRBJ2-1; D gene: TRBD2; V gene: TRBV7-9; clone size: -; CDR3 DNA: TGTGCCAGCATCAAGGGCCTGACGGGAGGGATGAGCTCCTACAATGAGCAGTTCTTC; CDR3 protein: CASIKGLTGGMSSYNEQFF
CDR3 length: 13; J gene: TRBJ2-7; D gene: -; V gene: TRBV5-6; clone size: few; CDR3 DNA: TGTGCCAGCAGCTTGCCTCCCGTCAGTGAGCAGTACTTC; CDR3 protein: CASSLPPVSEQYF
CDR3 length: 15; J gene: TRBJ1-5; D gene: TRBD1; V gene: TRBV6-6; clone size: -; CDR3 DNA: TGTGCCAGCAGCACGGGACAGGGACGGAAACAGCCCCAGCATTTT; CDR3 protein: CASSTGQGRKQPQHF
CDR3 length: 14; J gene: TRBJ2-7; D gene: -; V gene: TRBV6-5; clone size: -; CDR3 DNA: TGTGCCAGCAGTCGGGACGTAGGTTCCTACGAGCAGTACTTC; CDR3 protein: CASSRDVGSYEQYF
CDR3 length: 14; J gene: TRBJ1-1; D gene: -; V gene: TRBV7-3; clone size: -; CDR3 DNA: TGTGCCAGCAGCCTAAGGGGTGGGATGGCTGAAGCTTTCTTT; CDR3 protein: CASSLRGGMAEAFF
CDR3 length: 15; J gene: TRBJ2-1; D gene: TRBD2; V gene: TRBV2; clone size: -; CDR3 DNA: TGTGCCAGCAGTGAAGGACTAGCGGGGTACAATGAGCAGTTCTTC; CDR3 protein: CASSEGLAGYNEQFF